The 26 T cell receptor beta chains listed next were all sequenced from one sample in a study of CD8+ T cells in alopecia areata. RNA, once extracted, was reverse transcribed into cDNA for use as the sequencing template. The assay was immunoSEQ multiplex PCR, and TCRdb's table has in-frame clones only and misses some. Of 75,000 to 100,000 clones detected, around 38% appear once; the ten largest clones hold approximately 1.5%. Sequencing was done on a sample of CD4+ T cells sorted from blood. These receptors all come from a human donor with alopecia areata.

In this sample, this clone turned up once. The chain couples TRBV6-1 to TRBJ1-2; D call uncertain. Germline CDR1 MNHNS, CDR2 SASEGT. The CDR3 is 12 amino acids. With 2 bases removed from V and 7 bases from J, the gap between germline ends came to 8 bases. The CDR3 region has the DNA TGTGCCAGCAGTGAAAGGCAAATTGGCTACACCTTC. Protein: CASSERQIGYTF.

The V gene is TRBV15, the J gene TRBJ2-7; TRBD1 or TRBD2 may be the D gene (5 bases each). Trimming left V 3 bases short and J 8 bases short, with 23 bases between. CDR3 length: 16 residues. CDR1 LNHNV and CDR2 YYDKDF come from the germline V gene (reference sequence). The DNA for the CDR3 is TGTGCCACCAGCAGCCCTATACTCGGGGACCCCGACCAGCAGTACTTC. Residues: CATSSPILGDPDQQYF.

This chain links TRBV7-2 with TRBJ2-5, with 8 bases fitting TRBD2. Germline loops: CDR1 SGHTA, CDR2 FQGNSA. CDR3 length: 17 amino acids. V trimming: 5 bases; J trimming: 3 bases; junction bases outside the gene matches: 14. Written as DNA, the CDR3 is TGTGCCAGCAGCCCGGTGGGTTCTGCAGCGGGGGAAGAGACCCAGTACTTC. The encoded protein is CASSPVGSAAGEETQYF.

V usage is TRBV4-2 and J usage is TRBJ2-7; 7 positions agree with TRBD2. Losses at the gene ends were 0 bases for V and 1 base for J; bases not matched to a gene: 6. Germline V gene sequence: CDR1 LGHNA, CDR2 YNFKEQ. The CDR3 loop spans 16 amino acids. As DNA, the CDR3 is TGTGCCAGCAGCCAAGATCTCGGGGGGACGTCCTACGAGCAGTACTTC. It codes for CASSQDLGGTSYEQYF.

This sequence joins TRBV30 and TRBJ2-5; D gene ambiguous. The CDR3 loop spans 12 amino acids. The germline V and J ends were trimmed by 3 bases and 5 bases, with 10 bases remaining between them. Germline assignment: CDR1 GTSNPN and CDR2 SVGIG (reference sequence). DNA for the CDR3: TGTGCCTGGAGCCCTTTCGGCGAGACCCAGTACTTC. Translating gives CAWSPFGETQYF.

The V gene is TRBV30, the J gene TRBJ1-1; D gene uncertain. The length of the CDR3 is 12 residues. V was clipped by 1 base and J by 4 bases, with 7 bases between them. In germline, CDR1 is GTSNPN, CDR2 SVGIG (reference sequence). The DNA for the CDR3 is TGTGCCTGGAGTGCCCCCCCCACTGAAGCTTTCTTT. It specifies CAWSAPPTEAFF. The full variable domain, in which reference TRBV30 and TRBJ1-1 provide the parts outside the CDR3, is SQTIHQWPATLVQPVGSPLSLECTVEGTSNPNLYWYRQAAGRGLQLLFYSVGIGQISSEVPQNLSASRPQDRQFILSSKKLLLSDSGFYLCAWSAPPTEAFFGQGTRLTVV.

The genes are TRBV29-1 and TRBJ2-3; 10 bases match TRBD2. The germline V gene encodes CDR1 SQVTM and CDR2 ANQGSEA. V shed 6 bases and J 3 bases; nucleotides not matched to a gene: 6. The CDR3 is made up of 14 amino acids. CDR3 residues: CSVTSGVGTDTQYF. In nucleotides, the CDR3 is TGCAGCGTCACTAGCGGGGTTGGAACAGATACGCAGTATTTT.

The chain is built from TRBV29-1 and TRBJ2-7; D might be TRBD1 (5 bases). V lost 3 bases and J lost 9, with 9 bases in between. The CDR3 runs to 10 residues. Germline values: CDR1 SQVTM, CDR2 ANQGSEA. The CDR3 sequence: CSVEQGRQYF. CDR3 DNA: TGCAGCGTTGAGCAGGGCCGGCAGTACTTC.

This clone is deemed medium-sized. The chain employs TRBV19 and TRBJ2-7, with D possibly matching TRBD1 (5 bases). Germline V gene sequence: CDR1 LNHDA, CDR2 SQIVND (reference sequence). Trimming took 3 bases from V and 1 from J, leaving 10 bases between them. The CDR3 sequence is 14 residues long. CDR3 DNA: TGTGCCAGTAGTATCTCGACAGAATCCTACGAGCAGTACTTC. As protein: CASSISTESYEQYF.

In its sample, this clone was seen a few times. The chain has TRBV4-2 and TRBJ2-3, with D perhaps assigned TRBD1 or TRBD2 (6 bases each). The V gene lost 4 bases and the J gene lost 0 bases, with 17 bases spanning the gap. The germline gives CDR1 LGHNA, CDR2 YNFKEQ. The length of the CDR3 is 17 residues. The CDR3 nucleotides are TGTGCCAGCAGCCTCCGATCGGGGGCAGATAGCACAGATACGCAGTATTTT. This sequence encodes CASSLRSGADSTDTQYF.

This clone was picked up a small number of times. This rearrangement joins TRBV30 to TRBJ2-7, with D unclear. Germline CDR1 GTSNPN, CDR2 SVGIG (reference sequence). The CDR3 has 12 residues. With 2 bases removed from V and 4 bases from J, the gap between germline ends came to 9 bases. The CDR3 loop reads CAWSTWGYEQYF. In DNA, the CDR3 is TGTGCCTGGAGTACTTGGGGATACGAGCAGTACTTC.

This clone has just a few counts. This chain uses TRBV28 with TRBJ2-1, with TRBD2 matching 9 bases. This CDR3 has 15 amino acids. Germline V lookup: CDR1 MDHEN, CDR2 SYDVKM. With V trimmed by 3 bases and J by 7 bases, 7 bases remained unmatched. The CDR3 DNA sequence: TGTGCCAGCAGTTTTCGGAGCGGGAGGCCGAATGAGCAGTTCTTC. As protein: CASSFRSGRPNEQFF.

This sequence joins TRBV28 and TRBJ2-7; D remains ambiguous. The CDR3 consists of 15 residues. Trimming took off 5 bases at V and 7 bases at J, with 21 bases between the two ends. Germline-derived CDR1 and CDR2 are MDHEN and SYDVKM. Written as DNA, the CDR3 is TGTGCCAGCAGTACAGTTGCCTATCTAGTCTTTGAGCAGTACTTC. It yields the protein CASSTVAYLVFEQYF.

This clone was observed a handful of times. The chain links TRBV7-2 to TRBJ2-2; D unclear. Per germline, CDR1 SGHTA and CDR2 FQGNSA. Deletions cut 2 bases from V and 7 bases from J, with 11 bases between. This CDR3 has 14 residues. The CDR3 sequence: CASSLHPGSGELFF. In DNA, the CDR3 is TGTGCCAGCAGCTTACACCCCGGCAGCGGGGAGCTGTTTTTT.

The table lists this clone with a few counts. This chain uses TRBV15 with TRBJ2-3; D gene uncertain. The CDR3 totals 13 residues. With 0 bases removed from V and 4 bases from J, the gap between germline ends came to 5 bases. The germline V gene encodes CDR1 LNHNV and CDR2 YYDKDF (reference sequence). CDR3 region: CATSREVPDTQYF. The CDR3 DNA sequence: TGTGCCACCAGCAGAGAGGTTCCAGATACGCAGTATTTT.

The chain joins TRBV7-9 to TRBJ2-7; 7 positions agree with TRBD2. Unmatched junction bases numbered 4, after V lost 1 base and J lost 1 base. The CDR3 is 15 residues long. The germline gives CDR1 SEHNR, CDR2 FQNEAQ (reference sequence). This CDR3 reads CASSLGLLASYEQYF. For the CDR3, the DNA is TGTGCCAGCAGCTTAGGTCTACTAGCGTCCTACGAGCAGTACTTC.

The chain's CDR3 is CASSAAGQRGYTF. DNA of the CDR3: TGTGCCAGCAGCGCCGCCGGACAGCGGGGCTACACCTTC. The V and J genes are TRBV9 and TRBJ1-2; TRBD1 might be the D (6 bases). V was shortened by 3 bases and J by 8 bases, with 14 bases between the two germline ends. CDR3 length equals 13 residues. The germline gives CDR1 SGDLS, CDR2 YYNGEE. The full variable domain, rest sourced from reference TRBV9 and TRBJ1-2, is DSGVTQTPKHLITATGQRVTLRCSPRSGDLSVYWYQQSLDQGLQFLIQYYNGEERAKGNILERFSAQQFPDLHSELNLSSLELGDSALYFCASSAAGQRGYTFGSGTRLTVV.

This chain uses TRBV29-1 with TRBJ1-1; maybe TRBD1 (5 bases). CDR1 SQVTM and CDR2 ANQGSEA come from the germline V gene. V lost 5 bases to trimming and J lost 0 bases, with 7 bases between them. The CDR3 is 12 amino acids. The CDR3 DNA is TGCAGCGTTAAGGGGATGAACACTGAAGCTTTCTTT. This encodes CSVKGMNTEAFF.

J is TRBJ2-3 and V is TRBV7-9; D unresolved. Per germline, CDR1 SEHNR and CDR2 FQNEAQ (reference sequence). This CDR3 comprises 14 residues. Deletions cut 3 bases from V and 6 bases from J, with 13 bases between. CDR3 coding DNA: TGTGCCAGCAGCTTGGTTGGTGACGCTGATACGCAGTATTTT. Translated, it gives CASSLVGDADTQYF.

DNA of the CDR3: TGTGCCAGCAGTTTTTACGGGAGGACCTCCTACGAGCAGTACTTC. The encoded protein is CASSFYGRTSYEQYF. The V call is TRBV28, the J call TRBJ2-7, with 7 bases fitting TRBD2. The CDR3 is 15 residues long. The ends lost 3 bases at V and 0 bases at J; junction bases unmatched: 5. Germline-derived CDR1 and CDR2 are MDHEN and SYDVKM.

The V gene is TRBV27, the J gene TRBJ2-7; TRBD1 matches at 8 bases. Unmatched junction bases numbered 6, after V lost 5 bases and J lost 9 bases. The CDR3 runs to 12 residues. Germline V gives CDR1 MNHEY, CDR2 SMNVEV (reference sequence). The CDR3 is CASSVRQGRQYF. Here the CDR3 DNA reads TGTGCCAGCAGTGTCCGACAGGGGCGGCAGTACTTC.

V is TRBV7-2 and J is TRBJ2-7; TRBD1 matches 7 bases. The germline CDR1 and CDR2 sequences are SGHTA and FQGNSA. The CDR3 totals 15 residues. Trimming removed 4 bases from V and 3 bases from J; junction bases left unmatched: 9. In nucleotides, the CDR3 is TGTGCCAGCAGCTCCCGACAGGGAAGTGTCTACGAGCAGTACTTC. It specifies CASSSRQGSVYEQYF.

There are a few counts of this clone. The chain uses TRBV29-1 and TRBJ2-7, with D uncertain. The ends were cut back, 7 bases at V and 4 bases at J, with 11 bases in the middle. The CDR3 loop spans 11 amino acids. The V gene's germline CDR1 is SQVTM and CDR2 ANQGSEA. The CDR3 bases are TGCAGCGCCGAGACACGTTACGAGCAGTACTTC. Its translation is CSAETRYEQYF.

This clone was seen just once. The rearrangement joins TRBV6-5 to TRBJ1-1; D uncertain. Trimming cost V 4 bases and J 6 bases, with 15 bases left between them. This CDR3 is built from 14 residues. Germline loops: CDR1 MNHEY, CDR2 SVGAGI. CDR3 residues: CASSSRAGGAEAFF. CDR3 nucleotides: TGTGCCAGCAGTTCGCGCGCAGGTGGAGCTGAAGCTTTCTTT.

In this sample, this clone turned up a few times. The genes are TRBV7-9 and TRBJ1-2, with a tentative D call TRBD1 (5 bases). Germline lookup yields CDR1 SEHNR and CDR2 FQNEAQ (reference sequence). The CDR3 loop spans 14 amino acids. Trimming cost V 0 bases and J 3 bases, with 8 bases left between them. CDR3 in DNA: TGTGCCAGCAGCTTAGCGGGGGATTACTATGGCTACACCTTC. Translation: CASSLAGDYYGYTF.

The table lists this clone with a few counts. The sample has other DNA sequences that encode this CDR3 too. The rearrangement joins TRBV29-1 to TRBJ1-1; a possible D gene is TRBD1 (6 bases). There are 13 residues in the CDR3. Germline V gene sequence: CDR1 SQVTM, CDR2 ANQGSEA. V was trimmed by 3 bases and J by 4 bases, leaving 12 bases between them. The CDR3 DNA reads TGCAGCGTTGAGAGGGGAGGGGGCACTGAAGCTTTCTTT. Translation: CSVERGGGTEAFF.